The sequence of this T cell receptor beta chain was determined in a study of response to subunit inactivated influenza vaccine. Study outcomes and limitations: Every seasonal influenza vaccination brings in few new T cells, the authors suggested.

This clonotype turned up a few times. The target antigen is unknown. Trimming left V 2 bases short and J 0 bases short, with 9 bases between. The length of the CDR3 is 16 residues. Germline loops: CDR1 KGHDR, CDR2 SFDVKD. TCRdb reanalysed the RT-PCR reads using MiXCR and keeps one entry per CDR3 protein. The data contain 450,000 to 700,000 distinct CDR3 sequences, 13% to 15% of them singletons. The rearrangement links TRBV24-1 to TRBJ1-4, with D maybe TRBD1 (5 bases). The sample here was PBMCs from blood, taken 11 to 12 days after vaccination. The origin of this receptor is a man in his fifties who received an inactivated influenza vaccine. CDR3: CATSDSKTATNEKLFF. Here the CDR3 DNA reads TGTGCCACCAGTGATTCCAAGACAGCAACTAATGAAAAACTGTTTTTT.